These 4 T cell receptor beta chains were sequenced from one sample in a study of cytomegalovirus exposure and HLA in healthy donors. PCR involved 60 Vbeta and 13 Jbeta primers. Repertoires were generated with immunoSEQ multiplex PCR, while TCRdb's copy carries only in-frame clones and drops some. This table has some 150,000 clones, less than 85% appearing once. Specimen: PBMCs. The receptor source for this set is a man aged 40-55 years in good health and CMV-seronegative.

This sequence joins TRBV2 and TRBJ2-5, with D possibly TRBD1 on 6 matching bases. Trimming took 5 bases from V and 2 from J, leaving 12 bases between them. Germline V CDR1 and CDR2: SNHLY, FYNNEI. This CDR3 has 14 residues. Here the CDR3 reads CASSPKTGQETQYF. Here the CDR3 DNA reads TGTGCCAGCAGTCCAAAGACAGGTCAAGAGACCCAGTACTTC.

A remark on this clone: Germline and junction disagree at one end, which may indicate a read error. V and J are TRBV28 and TRBJ1-5; no firm D call. Germline V CDR1 and CDR2: MDHEN, SYDVKM. The CDR3 runs to 13 residues. The CDR3: CASITDRLQAQHF. CDR3 nucleotide sequence: TGTGCCAGCATTACTGATCGGCTTCAGGCCCAGCATTTT.

Remarks on this clone: A junction end diverges from the germline sequence, so it may reflect a read error. The CDR3 DNA is TGTGCCAGCAGTGACTTGGGCAGGGATAATCAGCTCCAGCATTTT. Translating gives CASSDLGRDNQLQHF. The chain employs TRBV6-1 and TRBJ1-5; D perhaps matches TRBD1 (5 bases). Germline values: CDR1 MNHNS, CDR2 SASEGT. CDR3 length: 15 residues.

This clone is a singleton in its sample. This chain connects TRBV9 to TRBJ1-6, with D maybe TRBD1 (5 bases). The length of the CDR3 is 16 residues. Germline lookup yields CDR1 SGDLS and CDR2 YYNGEE. Trimming took off 0 bases at V and 8 bases at J, with 15 bases between the two ends. CDR3 sequence (DNA): TGTGCCAGCAGCGTAGCCGGGGGAGGGGAGGATTCACCCCTCCACTTT. Amino acid sequence: CASSVAGGGEDSPLHF.